These T cell receptor beta chains were read from a single sample in a study of CXCR3-negative and CXCR3-positive naive CD8 T cells. From the 5' RACE reads, TCRdb lists one entry per CDR3 protein and no DNA. Its clone listing holds about 150,000 distinct CDR3 sequences. Sequences were obtained from naive CXCR3+ CD8+ T cells from blood. These receptors all stem from a human donor in good health. Some clones in this sample may be carry-over from other donors' samples. CDR3s include the opening cysteine and the closing phenylalanine or tryptophan.

cdr3_length	v_call	j_call	cdr3_aa
11	TRBV6-2/TRBV6-3	TRBJ2-7	CATDGREEQYF
13	TRBV5-1	TRBJ2-2	CASSRENTGELFF
15	TRBV6-5	TRBJ2-7	CASSYQGDYPYEQYF
13	TRBV28	TRBJ2-7	CASSLPWAYEQYF
15	TRBV12-3/TRBV12-4	TRBJ1-5	CASSVRTGGKQPQHF
15	TRBV7-9	TRBJ2-2	CASSAGTGGTGELFF
16	TRBV4-1	TRBJ1-5	CASSQVAGDSNQPQHF
15	TRBV5-5	TRBJ2-5	CASSLLRDDQETQYF
14	TRBV15	TRBJ2-1	CATEGQGVYNEQFF
15	TRBV3-1	TRBJ2-7	CASSQVSWQDYEQYF
15	TRBV4-1	TRBJ2-1	CASSQVGTGYNEQFF
15	TRBV4-3	TRBJ1-1	CATRTGAASDTEAFF
17	TRBV7-9	TRBJ2-7	CASSFGSGGFRMYEQYF
11	TRBV6-2/TRBV6-3	TRBJ2-1	CASSLVHEQFF
13	TRBV7-9	TRBJ2-5	CASSFLSEETQYF
17	TRBV4-2	TRBJ2-7	CASSQDPGGSVTYEQYF
15	TRBV28	TRBJ1-2	CASSLIRAPDYGYTF
14	TRBV15	TRBJ1-1	CATYRGGWDTEAFF
13	TRBV12-5	TRBJ1-1	CASGLQGNTEAFF
15	TRBV4-1	TRBJ2-7	CASSQVGQATYEQYF
18	TRBV10-1	TRBJ2-7	CASSALGQGTTSGGEQYF
15	TRBV5-1	TRBJ2-3	CASSPGGQRTDTQYF
16	TRBV10-3	TRBJ2-7	CAISESDRGLSYEQYF
15	TRBV3-1	TRBJ2-1	CASSPPPSGGNEQFF
12	TRBV2	TRBJ1-1	CARGRASAEAFF
15	TRBV9	TRBJ2-7	CASSVFSSGTYEQYF
14	TRBV4-1	TRBJ2-3	CASSRGGSTDTQYF
15	TRBV5-5	TRBJ1-5	CASRPQAGADQPQHF
15	TRBV7-2	TRBJ2-1	CASSWAGTSGEEQFF
16	TRBV7-9	TRBJ2-1	CASSFTGTGNTNEQFF
16	TRBV6-4	TRBJ1-1	CASRTLRGSAGTEAFF